Reported below is one T cell receptor beta chain. The data were obtained in a study of T cell changes during pregnancy in multiple sclerosis. CDR3 size: 13 residues. Germline V gene lookup returns CDR1 MNHEY and CDR2 SMNVEV (reference sequence). The V and J ends lost 7 bases and 3 bases, in that order; junction bases with no gene match: 5. The protocol was immunoSEQ multiplex PCR, while the TCRdb copy is restricted to in-frame clones and leaves out a portion. The profile covers 30,000 to 40,000 clones, with 92% appearing a single time and over 0.75% taken by the ten largest. The rearrangement joins TRBV27 to TRBJ1-2; 7 nucleotides line up with TRBD1. The TCR was taken from a female donor with multiple sclerosis, enrolled in a pregnancy study. Source: CD4+ T cells from peripheral blood mononuclear cells, taken in the third trimester of pregnancy. The CDR3 is CASTGQTDYGYTF. The CDR3 DNA sequence: TGTGCCAGCACGGGACAGACTGACTATGGCTACACCTTC.